This T cell receptor beta chain was recovered during a study of neoadjuvant anti-PD-1 for oral cavity cancer. Study at large: Patients without progression received a fourth nivolumab dose around day 43, then surgical resection on days 50-56.

This table comes from immunoSEQ multiplex PCR, and its TCRdb copy is limited to in-frame clones, with some not included. The sample has 15,000 to 20,000 clones, about two thirds seen once. The CDR3 consists of 16 residues. V gave up 7 bases and J gave up 8 bases; unmatched junction bases: 16. Germline V lookup: CDR1 MGHRA, CDR2 YSYEKL. Whole-study findings and limits: Higher pretreatment blood Treg/Th17 ratios correlated with higher pretreatment blood and lower post-treatment tumor TCRbeta clonality.

Only one count was recorded for this clone. Its specificity is unknown. Cohort: HPV-negative, locally advanced oral cavity squamous cell carcinoma patients. The chain couples TRBV4-1 to TRBJ1-4; 7 nucleotides agree with TRBD1. The material was PBMCs, obtained before nivolumab (anti-PD-1) treatment. The clonotype originates from a person between 35 and 79 years old with oral cavity squamous cell carcinoma. This CDR3 is CASTVQGPPPGEKLFF. The CDR3 coding sequence is TGCGCCAGCACGGTACAGGGGCCTCCTCCGGGAGAAAAACTGTTTTTT.